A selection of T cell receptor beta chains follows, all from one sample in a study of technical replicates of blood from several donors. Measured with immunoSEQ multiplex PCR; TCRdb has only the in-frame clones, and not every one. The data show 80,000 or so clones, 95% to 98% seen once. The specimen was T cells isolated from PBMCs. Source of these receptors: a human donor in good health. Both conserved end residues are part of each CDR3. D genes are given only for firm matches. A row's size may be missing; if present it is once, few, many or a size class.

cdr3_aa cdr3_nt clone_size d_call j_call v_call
CASSPSVEETQYF TGTGCCAGCTCCCCTAGCGTTGAAGAGACCCAGTACTTC NA NA TRBJ2-5 TRBV18
CASSLGVAALQTYEQYF TGCGCCAGCAGCTTGGGGGTAGCGGCACTACAAACCTACGAGCAGTACTTC NA NA TRBJ2-7 TRBV5-1
CASSQDGVGQPQHF TGCGCCAGCAGCCAAGACGGGGTTGGTCAGCCCCAGCATTTT NA NA TRBJ1-5 TRBV4-1
CASEDIAGGSYNEQFF TGCGCCAGCGAAGACATAGCGGGAGGGTCCTACAATGAGCAGTTCTTC NA TRBD2 TRBJ2-1 TRBV5-1
CSAGTAIMNTEAFF TGCAGCGCTGGGACAGCTATAATGAACACTGAAGCTTTCTTT NA TRBD1 TRBJ1-1 TRBV29-1
CASSFASGTYEQYF TGCGCCAGCAGCTTTGCTAGCGGGACCTACGAGCAGTACTTC NA TRBD2 TRBJ2-7 TRBV5-1
CASSQDQRAYEQYF TGCGCCAGCAGCCAAGATCAGCGGGCCTACGAGCAGTACTTC NA NA TRBJ2-7 TRBV4-1
CASSDRFGETQYF TGCGCCAGCAGCGACAGGTTTGGAGAGACCCAGTACTTC NA NA TRBJ2-5 TRBV5-1
CASMGLMGSSRKTEAFF TGTGCCAGTATGGGACTAATGGGGAGCTCCAGGAAAACTGAAGCTTTCTTT NA NA TRBJ1-1 TRBV5-6
CASSDSQGDSYEQYF TGTGCCAGCAGTGACAGCCAGGGGGACTCCTACGAGCAGTACTTC NA TRBD1 TRBJ2-7 TRBV2
CASSLNSAGEEQFF TGTGCCAGCAGCTTAAATTCAGCGGGAGAAGAGCAGTTCTTC NA TRBD2 TRBJ2-1 TRBV7-3
CAISESAGGRGYNEQFF TGTGCCATCAGTGAGTCGGCGGGAGGGCGGGGCTACAATGAGCAGTTCTTC NA TRBD2 TRBJ2-1 TRBV10-3
CASSTRREHYEQYF TGTGCCAGCAGCACGCGACGGGAACACTACGAGCAGTACTTC NA NA TRBJ2-7 TRBV7-9
CASSLESGSYEQYF TGTGCCAGCAGCTTAGAAAGCGGGAGCTACGAGCAGTACTTC NA TRBD2 TRBJ2-7 TRBV7-3
CASRRPGGSYEQYF TGTGCCAGCAGGAGACCAGGGGGCTCCTACGAGCAGTACTTC NA TRBD1 TRBJ2-7 TRBV28
CASSQMTGNDGYTF TGCGCCAGCAGCCAAATGACAGGGAATGACGGCTACACCTTC NA TRBD1 TRBJ1-2 TRBV4-1
CASSFRTGYEAFF TGTGCCAGCAGTTTCCGGACAGGCTATGAAGCTTTCTTT NA TRBD1 TRBJ1-1 TRBV27
CASYGYGYTF TGTGCTAGTTACGGCTATGGCTACACCTTC NA NA TRBJ1-2 TRBV12-5
CATTGGALSGYTF TGTGCCACAACAGGGGGCGCTCTGAGTGGCTACACCTTC NA TRBD1 TRBJ1-2 TRBV25-1
CSVDTSGVGRSGELFF TGCAGCGTTGACACTAGCGGCGTCGGGAGATCCGGGGAGCTGTTTTTT NA TRBD2 TRBJ2-2 TRBV29-1
CSVGDGYTF TGCAGCGTTGGAGATGGCTACACCTTC NA NA TRBJ1-2 TRBV29-1
CASSLGVGQGGNEQYF TGTGCCAGCAGCTTAGGTGTAGGCCAGGGAGGGAACGAGCAGTACTTC NA TRBD2 TRBJ2-7 TRBV7-9
CASRETSSTDTQYF TGTGCCAGTAGGGAGACTAGCTCCACAGATACGCAGTATTTT once TRBD2 TRBJ2-3 TRBV19
CASRGTSGGTDTQYF TGTGCCAGCAGAGGGACTAGCGGGGGCACAGATACGCAGTATTTT once TRBD2 TRBJ2-3 TRBV6-5
CARSLGDRGQPQHF TGTGCCAGAAGCTTGGGGGACAGGGGTCAGCCCCAGCATTTT NA TRBD1 TRBJ1-5 TRBV5-3
CASRGGSGAFF TGTGCCAGCAGGGGGGGGTCCGGGGCTTTCTTT NA NA TRBJ1-1 TRBV2
CASSGGLAAYEQYF TGCGCCAGCAGTGGAGGACTAGCGGCCTACGAGCAGTACTTC NA TRBD2 TRBJ2-7 TRBV10-1
CASTVTGGSGYTF TGTGCCAGTACCGTAACAGGAGGGTCGGGCTACACCTTC NA NA TRBJ1-2 TRBV19
CASSLDKWDFFF TGTGCCAGCAGCTTAGATAAGTGGGACTTCTTCTTC NA NA TRBJ2-7 TRBV11-3
CASSLLAGGLDTQYF TGTGCCAGCAGCCTACTAGCGGGAGGCTTAGATACGCAGTATTTT NA TRBD2 TRBJ2-3 TRBV27
CASSVSGEATDTQYF TGTGCCAGCAGTGTTAGCGGAGAGGCCACAGATACGCAGTATTTT NA NA TRBJ2-3 TRBV25-1
CASSLQTGVNYGYTF TGTGCCAGCAGCTTACAGACAGGGGTAAACTATGGCTACACCTTC NA TRBD1 TRBJ1-2 TRBV7-9
CASSLTSGLQETQYF TGTGCCAGCAGTTTGACTAGCGGGCTCCAAGAGACCCAGTACTTC NA TRBD2 TRBJ2-5 TRBV27
CASSSKPGLAPSTDTQYF TGTGCCAGCAGCTCAAAACCGGGACTAGCGCCTAGCACAGATACGCAGTATTTT NA TRBD2 TRBJ2-3 TRBV7-3
CASSSRTGSNYGYTF TGTGCCAGTAGTTCCAGGACAGGGTCAAACTATGGCTACACCTTC NA TRBD1 TRBJ1-2 TRBV19
CASKRLDGANTEAFF TGTGCCAGCAAACGGTTAGACGGAGCGAACACTGAAGCTTTCTTT NA NA TRBJ1-1 TRBV13
CASSFLGQINYGYTF TGTGCCAGCAGCTTTTTAGGACAGATCAACTATGGCTACACCTTC once NA TRBJ1-2 TRBV5-6
CASLRGTENTIYF TGTGCCAGTCTTCGGGGGACAGAAAACACCATATATTTT once TRBD1 TRBJ1-3 TRBV19
CASSASVGDLGTDTQYF TGTGCCAGCAGCGCCTCAGTCGGGGATCTGGGCACAGATACGCAGTATTTT NA NA TRBJ2-3 TRBV9
CASSPSGGEEKLFF TGTGCCAGCTCACCATCGGGAGGGGAGGAAAAACTGTTTTTT NA NA TRBJ1-4 TRBV18
CASSKMFGRAQNEKLFF TGTGCCAGCAGCAAAATGTTTGGGAGGGCCCAGAATGAAAAACTGTTTTTT NA NA TRBJ1-4 TRBV21-1
CASSIAGTASNQPQHF TGTGCCAGTAGTATAGCCGGGACAGCTAGCAATCAGCCCCAGCATTTT NA TRBD1 TRBJ1-5 TRBV19
CASSPGTGDYGYTF TGTGCCAGTAGCCCCGGGACAGGGGACTATGGCTACACCTTC NA TRBD1 TRBJ1-2 TRBV19
CASSQDLAGGTDTQYF TGTGCCAGCAGCCAAGATCTAGCGGGAGGGACAGATACGCAGTATTTT once TRBD2 TRBJ2-3 TRBV4-2
CASSFSQMIVFSSTDTQYF TGTGCCAGCAGCTTCTCCCAGATGATCGTCTTTTCTAGCACAGATACGCAGTATTTT few NA TRBJ2-3 TRBV5-5
CASSLLAGEYEQYF TGTGCCAGCAGTTTACTAGCGGGAGAGTACGAGCAGTACTTC NA TRBD2 TRBJ2-7 TRBV27
CAWVNIAKNIQYF TGTGCCTGGGTTAACATAGCCAAAAACATTCAGTACTTC NA NA TRBJ2-4 TRBV30
CASSLILASTDTQYF TGTGCCAGCAGCTTGATCCTAGCGAGCACAGATACGCAGTATTTT NA NA TRBJ2-3 TRBV5-6
CASSSQGGHNEQFF TGTGCCAGCAGCTCACAGGGGGGCCACAATGAGCAGTTCTTC NA TRBD1 TRBJ2-1 TRBV11-2
CASNDRGMNTEAFF TGTGCCAGCAACGACCGGGGAATGAACACTGAAGCTTTCTTT NA NA TRBJ1-1 TRBV7-2
CASSPRLAVSYNEQFF TGTGCCAGCAGCCCCCGACTAGCGGTATCCTACAATGAGCAGTTCTTC NA TRBD2 TRBJ2-1 TRBV9
CASSEGARQYF TGTGCCAGCAGTGAAGGGGCAAGGCAGTACTTC NA NA TRBJ2-7 TRBV6-1
CASSIEAQGNYGYTF TGTGCCAGTAGTATCGAGGCACAGGGTAACTATGGCTACACCTTC NA NA TRBJ1-2 TRBV19
CASSQVGLAVSNTQYF TGCGCCAGCAGCCAAGTTGGACTAGCGGTCTCCAATACGCAGTATTTT NA TRBD2 TRBJ2-3 TRBV4-3
CSVDREASYGYTF TGCAGCGTTGATAGGGAGGCGAGCTATGGCTACACCTTC NA NA TRBJ1-2 TRBV29-1
CASIRRTAAEAFF TGTGCCAGCATCCGTAGGACAGCCGCTGAAGCTTTCTTT NA NA TRBJ1-1 TRBV6-1
CASSVPGQGRPFF TGTGCCAGCAGTGTCCCGGGACAGGGGAGGCCTTTCTTT once TRBD1 TRBJ1-1 TRBV28
CASSVALANYGYTF TGTGCCAGCAGCGTAGCACTAGCTAACTATGGCTACACCTTC NA NA TRBJ1-2 TRBV9